This TCR beta chain was captured by sequencing in a study of shared clonotypes between healthy human individuals (dated by TCRdb to the early 2020s). For context, the study as a whole: Three men and a couple of women, aged 18 to 49 years, made up the cohort. The study deeply sequenced blood TCR repertoires of five healthy adults to estimate repertoire size and the extent of clonotype sharing between individuals. Per donor, leukapheresis produced somewhere between about 0.8 and 9 billion PBMCs. To increase sequencing depth and limit assay-specific biases, different laboratories used diverse techniques to prepare libraries and sequence TCR repertoires.

The full study reports these points: Pairwise subsampling led to the expectation that sequencing depth would affect the degree of clonotype sharing among donors. The small number of donors limited the genetic and exposure-history diversity represented. Only blood was sampled, and tissue TCR repertoires likely differ from those in blood.

Healthy HIV-negative adults with no recently reported acute infections or vaccinations were included as donors. All donors were Caucasian adults living in Nashville, Tennessee, USA. For unsorted samples, some 90 million PBMCs were counted, and genomic DNA was extracted using the QIAamp DNA Blood Mini kit. Blood was collected by leukapheresis, and PBMCs were isolated by Ficoll-Histopaque density gradient centrifugation and then cryopreserved in liquid nitrogen vapor phase. As regards this clone: Its antigen is unknown. No much larger clone exists at a distance of one base, and base qualities are not known.

Using the deep immunoSEQ assay, TCR CDR3 regions were amplified from genomic DNA by multiplex PCR. For each cell subset, the extracted genomic DNA was distributed evenly across all wells of several immunoSEQ 96-well plates, and each plate served as one replicate. For unsorted PBMC, around 310 ng of genomic DNA, equivalent to approximately 30,000 T cell genomes, went into each replicate PCR. Genomic DNA from unsorted PBMC was sequenced over ten immunoSEQ deep assay plates. Purified libraries were measured with a Qubit 3.0 fluorometer, size-checked on a Bioanalyzer 2100, and measured again with the KAPA Library Quantification kit. Every immunoSEQ 96-well plate was sequenced on a separate single-read 150-cycle Illumina NextSeq 550 flow cell. In the authors' own workflow: Because only junctional sequences without quality scores were contained in the immunoSEQ output, filtering matching that applied to full-length reads could not be performed. To assign V/J genes and CDR3, sequences were annotated against IMGT germline references using PyIR, a Python wrapper for IgBLAST v1.9. Reads with weak V/J assignments (E-value above 1e-6), missing CDR3, stop codons, out-of-frame junctions, or ambiguous translated residues were removed. V3J clonotypes were defined by identical inferred V gene, J gene, and CDR3 amino acid sequence. Percentage overlap between repertoires was computed as shared unique clonotypes divided by the size of the smaller repertoire. Richness of each repertoire was evaluated using RTK rarefaction, the Chao1 estimator, and Recon v2.1 estimates of unobserved clonotypes. TCRdb holds this immuneACCESS table with in-frame rearrangements only. Some clones are missing; in checked studies, unresolved V genes explain under half, and the rest has no known cause. V, J and clone size were drawn from that table, and D and trimming were deduced from the DNA. In all, the sample holds 470,000 or so clones, and around 73% of those were seen once. The ten largest clonotypes hold around 12% of the sample.

Taken from the germline V gene, the CDR1 and CDR2 loops are MRHNA and SNTAGT. Spanning cysteine to phenylalanine, the CDR3 consists of 15 amino acids. Only CDR3 DNA is held: 45 bases, read in frame from base 1. Trimming removed 6 bases from V and 2 bases from J; the gene matches leave 8 bases unexplained. The chain uses TRBV6-4 and TRBJ2-5, and 8 junctional nucleotides match TRBD1. The specimen was PBMCs. This sequence was found in a woman in her forties in good health. Some clones in this sample may be carry-over from other donors' samples. The CDR3 protein sequence reads: CASSPTGAIQETQYF. The DNA sequence reads TGTGCCAGCAGCCCGACAGGGGCGATTCAAGAGACCCAGTACTTC.